Below, 29 T cell receptor beta chains from the same sample are listed, as sequenced in a study of T cell responses to AZD1222 COVID-19 vaccine. The assay was immunoSEQ multiplex PCR, and TCRdb's table has in-frame clones only and misses some. Of some 130,000 clones listed, 89% were seen once; the top ten hold 5% to 7.5%. Sequencing was performed on peripheral blood, taken on day 0 of AZD1222 vaccination. The receptors derive from an adult in good health.

The DNA for the CDR3 is TGTGCCAGCAGCTTGGAAAGTGGGAGCGGCTACACCTTC. Amino acids: CASSLESGSGYTF. V gene TRBV5-4 combines with J gene TRBJ1-2; D uncertain. Trimming stripped 0 bases from V and 8 bases from J, with 11 bases between. The germline CDR1 and CDR2 sequences are SGHNT and YYREEE (reference sequence). The CDR3 spans 13 residues.

The V call is TRBV6-5, the J call TRBJ2-2, with D perhaps TRBD1 (5 bases). V dropped 0 bases and J dropped 7 bases, with 12 bases sitting between them. This CDR3 region has 15 residues. Germline values: CDR1 MNHEY, CDR2 SVGAGI. The CDR3 DNA is TGTGCCAGCAGTTACTCGTTCACAGGCGGCGGGGAGCTGTTTTTT. It codes for CASSYSFTGGGELFF.

The chain links TRBV5-1 to TRBJ2-5; D might be TRBD2 (5 bases). CDR3 size: 13 residues. V was cut by 4 bases and J by 3 bases, with 10 bases left in between. In germline, CDR1 is SGHRS, CDR2 YFSETQ. The CDR3 DNA follows: TGCGCCAGCAGCCCCGGGGTGAAAGAGACCCAGTACTTC. Its translation is CASSPGVKETQYF.

The chain carries TRBV7-9 and TRBJ1-2; D is undetermined. V was clipped by 1 base and J by 4 bases, with 10 bases between them. This CDR3 spans 14 amino acids. CDR1 and CDR2 (germline): SEHNR, FQNEAQ (reference sequence). The DNA of the CDR3 is TGTGCCAGCAGCTTAGGTCAGGAGGTCTATGGCTACACCTTC. This sequence encodes CASSLGQEVYGYTF.

J is TRBJ1-1 and V is TRBV5-1; no reliable D call. Germline CDR1 and CDR2: SGHRS and YFSETQ. The CDR3 consists of 14 residues. The germline V and J ends were trimmed by 1 base and 4 bases, with 11 bases remaining between them. CDR3 sequence: CASSLSSGLTEAFF. The CDR3 nucleotides read TGCGCCAGCAGCTTGAGCTCGGGCCTCACTGAAGCTTTCTTT.

The V and J genes are TRBV7-8 and TRBJ1-5; D unclear. CDR3 size: 17 residues. CDR1 and CDR2 from the germline V gene are SGHVS and FQNEAQ. V was cut by 2 bases and J by 0 bases, with 14 bases left in between. CDR3 sequence reads: CASSLRAGPYSNQPQHF. The CDR3 DNA is TGTGCCAGCAGCTTAAGGGCAGGACCCTATAGCAATCAGCCCCAGCATTTT.

The chain is built from TRBV11-3 and TRBJ1-1; TRBD1 is a possible D gene (5 bases). The germline V gene has CDR1 SGHNT and CDR2 YENEEA. V was trimmed by 5 bases and J by 5 bases, leaving 15 bases between them. CDR3 length equals 14 residues. The CDR3 DNA reads TGTGCCAGCAGCCCGGGACCCGCGGAAACTGAAGCTTTCTTT. This encodes CASSPGPAETEAFF.

On this clone: No conserved phenylalanine or tryptophan is present at the end of the CDR3, so a read error is the likely explanation. No DNA is shown, since the ends of the CDR3 on it are uncertain; the CDR3 is the one TCRdb lists. The chain combines TRBV20-1 with TRBJ1-1; TRBD1 is the table's D call, not checked against the DNA. From germline, CDR1 is DFQATT and CDR2 SNEGSKA (reference sequence). The CDR3 numbers 8 amino acids, ends counted. The CDR3 protein is CSASGTVI.

V is TRBV7-2 and J is TRBJ1-2; TRBD1 might be the D (5 bases). Germline V gene sequence: CDR1 SGHTA, CDR2 FQGNSA. This CDR3 has 14 amino acids. The V gene lost 0 bases and the J gene lost 4 bases, with 9 bases spanning the gap. The DNA for the CDR3 is TGTGCCAGCAGCTTAGCTGAGCAGGGCTATGGCTACACCTTC. This codes for CASSLAEQGYGYTF.

The V and J genes are TRBV5-1 and TRBJ1-2, with no clear D. V lost 0 bases to trimming and J lost 10 bases, with 13 bases between them. The CDR3 extends over 13 amino acids. CDR1 and CDR2 from the germline V gene are SGHRS and YFSETQ. In nucleotides, the CDR3 is TGCGCCAGCAGCTTGGGCGCTTTTGGTTTCTACACCTTC. This translates into CASSLGAFGFYTF.

The chain is built from TRBV19 and TRBJ1-2; D possibly corresponds to TRBD1 (5 bases). Germline CDR1 is LNHDA and CDR2 is SQIVND (reference sequence). This CDR3 has 15 amino acids. Trimming pared 1 base from V and 6 bases from J, leaving 15 bases between. The CDR3 bases are TGTGCCAGTAGTATAGTGGCAGGGTCGGTGGATGGCTACACCTTC. It codes for CASSIVAGSVDGYTF.

J is TRBJ2-5 and V is TRBV2; D is ambiguous. The CDR3 covers 11 residues. The germline V gene has CDR1 SNHLY and CDR2 FYNNEI. Trimming stripped 4 bases from V and 5 bases from J, with 5 bases between. CDR3 amino acids: CASSVAETQYF. CDR3 bases: TGTGCCAGCAGTGTTGCGGAGACCCAGTACTTC.

The chain is built from TRBV20-1 and TRBJ2-2; unclear D gene. The germline gives CDR1 DFQATT, CDR2 SNEGSKA (reference sequence). The CDR3 runs to 14 residues. Trimming took off 3 bases at V and 3 bases at J, with 11 bases between the two ends. The DNA for the CDR3 is TGCAGTGCTAGTACCGGGTTGTACACCGGGGAGCTGTTTTTT. Translated: CSASTGLYTGELFF.

The chain has TRBV30 and TRBJ1-6; TRBD1 matches 7 bases. Trimming removed 0 bases from V and 7 bases from J; junction bases left unmatched: 6. Germline V gene lookup returns CDR1 GTSNPN and CDR2 SVGIG (reference sequence). The CDR3 contains 15 residues. The CDR3 sequence: CAWSVRGQQNSPLHF. The DNA of the CDR3 is TGTGCCTGGAGTGTACGGGGACAGCAGAATTCACCCCTCCACTTT. Filled out from reference TRBV30 and TRBJ1-6, the complete variable domain reads SQTIHQWPATLVQPVGSPLSLECTVEGTSNPNLYWYRQAAGRGLQLLFYSVGIGQISSEVPQNLSASRPQDRQFILSSKKLLLSDSGFYLCAWSVRGQQNSPLHFGNGTRLTVT.

This chain connects TRBV6-2 or TRBV6-3 to TRBJ2-5, with 10 nucleotides matching TRBD2. Losses at the gene ends were 6 bases for V and 4 bases for J; bases not matched to a gene: 8. This CDR3 is 15 amino acids long. Germline loops: CDR1 MNHEY, CDR2 SVGEGT. The CDR3 sequence: CASSRASGGGETQYF. CDR3 DNA sequence: TGTGCCAGCAGCCGGGCTAGCGGGGGTGGAGAGACCCAGTACTTC.

The chain couples TRBV29-1 to TRBJ2-7; 7 bases line up with TRBD1. Per the germline V gene, CDR1 is SQVTM and CDR2 is ANQGSEA. Germline trimming cut 6 bases from V and 5 bases from J; bases unmatched to any gene: 13. CDR3 length: 14 residues. The CDR3 nucleotides are TGCAGCGTAAAGGGGGCGCCGGCAGAAGACGAGCAGTACTTC. The encoded protein is CSVKGAPAEDEQYF.

This clone has a handful of counts. J is TRBJ1-1 and V is TRBV25-1; D perhaps matches TRBD1 (5 bases). This CDR3 contains 14 residues. V lost 4 bases to trimming and J lost 8 bases, with 17 bases between them. CDR1 is MGHDK and CDR2 is SYGVNS in the germline V gene. The CDR3 loop is CASSGTNGGREAFF. The CDR3 bases are TGTGCCAGCAGTGGGACCAATGGGGGAAGAGAAGCTTTCTTT.

V usage is TRBV11-2 and J usage is TRBJ2-7; a possible D gene is TRBD1 (6 bases). V was trimmed by 5 bases and J by 0 bases, leaving 20 bases between them. Germline V gives CDR1 SGHAT, CDR2 FQNNGV. This CDR3 region has 17 residues. CDR3 DNA: TGTGCCAGCAGCCCGCGGACAGCCATCAGGAGCTCCTACGAGCAGTACTTC. This sequence encodes CASSPRTAIRSSYEQYF.

This clone turned up a few times. The chain is built from TRBV5-1 and TRBJ2-2; D remains ambiguous. From germline, CDR1 is SGHRS and CDR2 YFSETQ. V gave up 0 bases and J gave up 0 bases, with 3 bases separating them. The CDR3 extends over 14 amino acids. The DNA of the CDR3 is TGCGCCAGCAGCTTGGGAGCGAACACCGGGGAGCTGTTTTTT. Translation gives CASSLGANTGELFF.

This chain links TRBV30 with TRBJ2-1; possible D gene TRBD2, 7 bases. The germline gives CDR1 GTSNPN, CDR2 SVGIG (reference sequence). V was shortened by 2 bases and J by 2 bases, with 13 bases between the two germline ends. There are 15 residues in the CDR3. CDR3 nucleotide sequence: TGTGCCTGGAGTTCTCGGGGGGCGACCTACAATGAGCAGTTCTTC. Its translation: CAWSSRGATYNEQFF. The complete variable domain, with remaining parts taken from reference TRBV30 and TRBJ2-1, reads SQTIHQWPATLVQPVGSPLSLECTVEGTSNPNLYWYRQAAGRGLQLLFYSVGIGQISSEVPQNLSASRPQDRQFILSSKKLLLSDSGFYLCAWSSRGATYNEQFFGPGTRLTVL.

The J gene is TRBJ1-2, the V gene TRBV11-2, with 7 bases fitting TRBD1. V dropped 2 bases and J dropped 8; count of bases not matched to a gene: 11. This CDR3 region has 15 residues. CDR1 and CDR2 (germline): SGHAT, FQNNGV. CDR3 protein: CASSLLPRQGMGYTF. For the CDR3, the DNA is TGTGCCAGCAGCTTATTGCCACGACAGGGTATGGGCTACACCTTC.

The J gene is TRBJ1-4, the V gene TRBV3-1 (or the pseudogene TRBV3-2); D perhaps matches TRBD1 (5 bases). The ends were cut back, 4 bases at V and 3 bases at J, with 15 bases in the middle. The germline V gene encodes CDR1 LGHDT and CDR2 YNNKEL (reference sequence). The length of the CDR3 is 16 residues. In DNA, the CDR3 is TGTGCCAGCAGCCCCCCCGGGACGGCTTCTAATGAAAAACTGTTTTTT. Translation gives CASSPPGTASNEKLFF.

The CDR3 sequence is CASSPLGRNQPQHF. CDR3 DNA sequence: TGTGCCAGCAGTCCCCTGGGGAGAAATCAGCCCCAGCATTTT. The chain uses TRBV6-5 and TRBJ1-5; D gene ambiguous. Germline-derived CDR1 and CDR2 are MNHEY and SVGAGI. The CDR3 sequence is 14 residues long. Trimming left V 5 bases short and J 4 bases short, with 12 bases between.

This chain joins TRBV27 and TRBJ1-5; no definite D call. The CDR3 totals 17 residues. Germline values: CDR1 MNHEY, CDR2 SMNVEV (reference sequence). Deletions cut 4 bases from V and 6 bases from J, with 22 bases between. Here the CDR3 reads CASSSVHVGLVPQPQHF. Written as DNA, the CDR3 is TGTGCCAGCAGTTCGGTCCACGTGGGCCTCGTCCCTCAGCCCCAGCATTTT.

This clone was recorded once. V is TRBV14 and J is TRBJ1-3; D may be TRBD1 (5 bases). The CDR3 runs to 12 residues. Deletions cut 6 bases from V and 9 bases from J, with 12 bases between. The germline V gene has CDR1 SGHDN and CDR2 FVKESK. The CDR3 DNA sequence: TGTGCCAGCAGTCGGGACGGGTTCACCATATATTTT. This sequence encodes CASSRDGFTIYF.

This clone occurred many times. The chain joins TRBV3-1 (or the pseudogene TRBV3-2) to TRBJ2-3; D call uncertain. Germline V gene data show CDR1 as LGHDT and CDR2 as YNNKEL (reference sequence). V lost 4 bases to trimming and J lost 0 bases, with 8 bases between them. This CDR3 comprises 14 residues. The CDR3, as DNA: TGTGCCAGCAGCCGGATAACTAGCACAGATACGCAGTATTTT. Translated, it gives CASSRITSTDTQYF.

The chain is built from TRBV30 and TRBJ1-2; TRBD1 matches at 7 bases. CDR1 is GTSNPN and CDR2 is SVGIG in the germline V gene (reference sequence). The CDR3 runs 17 residues. Trimming at V came to 2 bases and at J to 7 bases, leaving 19 bases not matched to a gene. The CDR3 bases are TGTGCCTGGAGTTACCGGGACAGAGGCTCCCTGGGGGGTGGCTACACCTTC. Translated: CAWSYRDRGSLGGGYTF.

V gene TRBV7-9 combines with J gene TRBJ2-5, with D maybe TRBD2 (5 bases). This CDR3 region has 13 residues. V gave up 5 bases and J gave up 8 bases, with 15 bases separating them. CDR1 SEHNR and CDR2 FQNEAQ come from the germline V gene (reference sequence). CDR3: CASSPEGDPTQYF. The CDR3 DNA reads TGTGCCAGCAGCCCTGAGGGCGATCCCACCCAGTACTTC.

This clone occurred once. The chain combines TRBV7-7 with TRBJ2-2; D possibly corresponds to TRBD2 (5 bases). Germline loops: CDR1 SSHAT, CDR2 FNYEAQ (reference sequence). CDR3 length equals 13 residues. V shed 2 bases and J shed 6 bases, with 7 bases lying between them. CDR3 sequence (DNA): TGTGCCAGCAGCTTATCCGGGGCCGGGGAGCTGTTTTTT. As protein: CASSLSGAGELFF.